The next 14 T cell receptor beta chains were all read from a single sample in a study of blood T cell repertoires in COVID-19. Libraries were prepared by immunoSEQ multiplex PCR; TCRdb keeps only in-frame clonotypes and omits some of them. The table lists hundreds of thousands of clones, approximately 91% of them singletons, with approximately 9.4% in the top ten. The sequencing sample was made of PBMCs or T cells enriched from blood (not recorded which). The receptors originated from a woman between 40 and 50 years old who had recovered from COVID-19.

The gene calls are TRBV5-1 and TRBJ1-2; D uncertain. The V and J ends lost 0 bases and 3 bases respectively, with 12 bases between them. CDR3 length: 15 residues. Germline-derived CDR1 and CDR2 are SGHRS and YFSETQ. CDR3 sequence (DNA): TGCGCCAGCAGCTTGGGAGGGAACGGCTACTATGGCTACACCTTC. Its protein is CASSLGGNGYYGYTF. Looking up the rest from reference TRBV5-1 and TRBJ1-2 gives the full variable domain: KAGVTQTPRYLIKTRGQQVTLSCSPISGHRSVSWYQQTPGQGLQFLFEYFSETQRNKGNFPGRFSGRQFSNSRSEMNVSTLELGDSALYLCASSLGGNGYYGYTFGSGTRLTVV.

The sample holds one count of this clone. The rearrangement uses TRBV10-3 and TRBJ1-1, with D unclear. The germline V gene has CDR1 ENHRY and CDR2 SYGVKD. The germline V and J ends were trimmed by 8 bases and 6 bases, with 25 bases remaining between them. This CDR3 is 16 amino acids long. This chain's CDR3 is CAIANTVGSVGSEAFF. CDR3 sequence (DNA): TGTGCCATCGCTAATACGGTGGGCTCAGTGGGCTCTGAAGCTTTCTTT.

CDR3 region: CASSLTRGGAGELFF. CDR3 nucleotide sequence: TGTGCCAGCAGCCTGACACGCGGGGGGGCCGGGGAGCTGTTTTTT. The chain combines TRBV2 with TRBJ2-2, with TRBD2 identical over 9 bases. Germline CDR1 and CDR2: SNHLY and FYNNEI. This CDR3 has 15 amino acids. The V segment lost 6 bases and the J segment 6 bases; nucleotides outside the gene matches: 8.

This clone was picked up one time. The rearrangement uses TRBV5-1 and TRBJ2-1; 9 nucleotides line up with TRBD2. V was pared by 0 bases and J by 4 bases, with 5 bases of the junction left unmatched. The CDR3 has 16 residues. CDR1 is SGHRS and CDR2 is YFSETQ in the germline V gene. The CDR3 region is CASSLVETSGYNEQFF. The CDR3 region has the DNA TGCGCCAGCAGCTTGGTCGAGACTAGCGGATACAATGAGCAGTTCTTC.

This chain uses TRBV7-9 with TRBJ2-3; 9 positions match TRBD2. Per germline, CDR1 SEHNR and CDR2 FQNEAQ (reference sequence). With 1 base clipped from V and 1 base from J, the junction kept 6 bases outside the gene matches. This CDR3 contains 17 residues. The CDR3 sequence: CASSLVAASGGTDTQYF. For the CDR3, the DNA is TGTGCCAGCAGCTTAGTAGCGGCTAGCGGGGGCACAGATACGCAGTATTTT.

The chain couples TRBV3-1 (or the pseudogene TRBV3-2) to TRBJ1-1; TRBD1 matches 10 bases. There are 16 residues in the CDR3. Germline V gene sequence: CDR1 LGHDT, CDR2 YNNKEL (reference sequence). Trimming removed 4 bases from V and 0 bases from J; junction bases left unmatched: 5. CDR3 nucleotide sequence: TGTGCCAGCAGCCGTCGACAGGGGGCCATGAACACTGAAGCTTTCTTT. Translated: CASSRRQGAMNTEAFF.

The chain employs TRBV24-1 and TRBJ2-3; 8 bases align to TRBD2. Germline-derived CDR1 and CDR2 are KGHDR and SFDVKD. Trimming removed 2 bases from V and 3 bases from J; junction bases left unmatched: 15. The CDR3 length is 19 residues. CDR3 in DNA: TGTGCCACCAGTGATTCATCGGGGGTAGCGGGGCCTCTGACAGATACGCAGTATTTT. Its protein is CATSDSSGVAGPLTDTQYF.

In its sample, this clone was seen a few times. The rearrangement joins TRBV5-4 to TRBJ2-3; 11 bases align to TRBD2. Germline-derived CDR1 and CDR2 are SGHNT and YYREEE (reference sequence). The CDR3 covers 15 residues. The V gene end was trimmed by 4 bases and the J gene end by 5 bases; junction bases not matched to a gene: 6. The DNA for the CDR3 is TGTGCCAGCAGCCCTCTAGCGGGGGGAGGAGATACGCAGTATTTT. Amino acids: CASSPLAGGGDTQYF.

This rearrangement joins TRBV5-4 to TRBJ2-1; the match to TRBD2 covers 8 bases. This CDR3 comprises 14 residues. Germline values: CDR1 SGHNT, CDR2 YYREEE (reference sequence). CDR3 region: CASAERELDNEQFF. DNA for the CDR3: TGTGCTAGTGCGGAGCGGGAGTTAGACAATGAGCAGTTCTTC.

The rearrangement links TRBV27 to TRBJ2-1; possibly TRBD2 for D (6 bases). Germline V gene lookup returns CDR1 MNHEY and CDR2 SMNVEV (reference sequence). Deletions cut 3 bases from V and 3 bases from J, with 9 bases between. The CDR3 spans 14 residues. DNA for the CDR3: TGTGCCAGCAGTTTGAGGAGGGACTACAATGAGCAGTTCTTC. This translates into CASSLRRDYNEQFF.

The chain recombines TRBV25-1 with TRBJ1-4; the D is unclear. The CDR3 covers 14 residues. The V gene's germline CDR1 is MGHDK and CDR2 SYGVNS. The ends were cut back, 3 bases at V and 8 bases at J, with 13 bases in the middle. Here the CDR3 DNA reads TGTGCCAGCAGTGACCGGGGAGGGCGAGAAAAACTGTTTTTT. Its protein is CASSDRGGREKLFF.

This chain joins TRBV25-1 and TRBJ2-3; D gene uncertain. The CDR3 extends over 14 amino acids. Looked up from germline, CDR1 is MGHDK and CDR2 is SYGVNS. V was cut by 6 bases and J by 1 base, with 11 bases left in between. CDR3 in DNA: TGTGCCAGCAGCGAAGGGCAGCGCACAGATACGCAGTATTTT. This codes for CASSEGQRTDTQYF.

The V call is TRBV10-1, the J call TRBJ1-5; 7 nucleotides align to TRBD1. The trim removed 0 bases at V and 9 bases at J, leaving 20 bases unmatched. Per germline, CDR1 WNHNN and CDR2 SYGVQD (reference sequence). The CDR3 covers 19 residues. For the CDR3, the DNA is TGCGCCAGCAGTGAGTCGAAGAAGCGACAGGGTGGGAATCGTCGGCCCCAGCATTTT. It translates to CASSESKKRQGGNRRPQHF.

The chain employs TRBV7-9 and TRBJ1-6; TRBD1 aligns across 9 bases. Germline V gene sequence: CDR1 SEHNR, CDR2 FQNEAQ (reference sequence). The trim removed 1 base at V and 7 bases at J, leaving 2 bases unmatched. The CDR3 has 15 amino acids. The CDR3 is CASSLGQGVNSPLHF. The CDR3 region has the DNA TGTGCCAGCAGCTTAGGACAGGGGGTCAATTCACCCCTCCACTTT.